This T cell receptor beta chain was retrieved from a study of blood T cell repertoires in COVID-19. V gave up 3 bases and J gave up 5 bases, with 14 bases separating them. Per germline, CDR1 LNHDA and CDR2 SQIVND (reference sequence). This CDR3 is built from 15 residues. Authors' methods: Estimation of nucleated cell counts relied on the amplification of reference gene primers. The method was immunoSEQ multiplex PCR; TCRdb's version includes in-frame clones alone and lacks a portion of them. From that table come the V and J calls and clone size; the DNA was used to work out D and trimming. The table includes 200,000 to 250,000 clones, approximately 90% detected once.

The rearrangement joins TRBV19 to TRBJ1-5; D is ambiguous. The receptor was derived from a man aged 25-45 years with COVID-19, enrolled during active disease. What was sequenced was peripheral blood. The CDR3 sequence is CASSMRFWEDQPQHF. The CDR3 DNA reads TGTGCCAGTAGTATGAGATTCTGGGAGGATCAGCCCCAGCATTTT.